This section outlines one T cell receptor (beta chain) sequence together with its context. Its antigen is unknown. The data were taken from a study of T cell responses to AZD1222 COVID-19 vaccine. Profiled with immunoSEQ multiplex PCR; TCRdb holds only in-frame clones, not every one. Of 150,000 to 200,000 clones in the sample, approximately 88% were seen once. Study-wide points: Just six AZD1222 recipients tested seropositive at baseline. It was only after the peak T cell response that any repertoires were sampled. The donor cohort was predominantly white British with a female majority, and clonal diversity may have been underestimated. Dominant at 160-218 and 743-854, vaccine-associated CD4 TCRs also spanned spike.

This clonotype was sampled from an adult who received the AZD1222 COVID-19 vaccine. The sequenced sample was peripheral blood, obtained 28 days after the second AZD1222 dose.

The CDR3 DNA reads as TGTGCCTGGAGTGGGGGGCTGGCGACTCAGCCCCAGCATTTT. Translated, it gives CAWSGGLATQPQHF. The chain is built from TRBV30 and TRBJ1-5; tentatively, D is TRBD1 (6 bases). This CDR3 is built from 14 residues. Per germline, CDR1 GTSNPN and CDR2 SVGIG (reference sequence). Trimming removed 1 base at V and 6 bases at J, with 13 bases between.